Detailed here is one T cell receptor beta chain. The CDR3 loop spans 14 amino acids. V lost 1 base and J 5 bases, leaving 11 bases between the germline ends. Germline values: CDR1 MDHEN, CDR2 SYDVKM. This sample was included in a study of CD8 T cells in Susac syndrome. The RNA input was about 0.45 to 1 ug, and it was reverse transcribed with random hexamers. By means of immunoSEQ multiplex PCR, TCR beta CDR3 spanning 54 Vbeta and 13 Jbeta underwent amplification. Using its own MiXCR run on the immunoSEQ multiplex PCR reads, TCRdb lists one record per CDR3 protein. The sample holds roughly 250,000 distinct CDR3 sequences; about 96% are singletons and the top ten take roughly 0.1%.

The sample consisted of CD4+ T cells from PBMCs. The chain carries TRBV28 and TRBJ1-2, with D perhaps TRBD1 (6 bases). This clonotype originated in a human donor with Susac syndrome. DNA for the CDR3: TGTGCCAGCAGTTTATTTGGGGGCGGGTATGGCTACACCTTC. Translation: CASSLFGGGYGYTF.